What follows are 5 T cell receptor beta chains derived from one specimen sequenced in a study of neurological immune-mediated disorders (dated by TCRdb to the late 2010s). Library creation used 5' RACE. Sequencing took place on an Illumina HiSeq 2500. TCRdb's own reprocessing of the public reads used fastp at Q25 and MiXCR and kept productive beta chains. Identical CDR3 proteins give one entry, which carries the most common genes and DNA. Across this sample there are approximately 70,000 distinct CDR3 sequences, with 10% seen only once. Roughly a tenth of the sample goes to the ten largest clones. Explained via the paper, the time point label denotes: longitudinal time-point 1 (baseline). What was sequenced was PBMCs. Source of these receptors: a man aged 30-40 years in good health.

By its share, this clonotype is medium-sized (0.01 to 0.1%). The chain links TRBV20-1 to TRBJ1-2; a possible D gene is TRBD1 (5 bases). With 6 bases removed from V and 6 bases from J, the gap between germline ends came to 14 bases. Germline CDR1 is DFQATT and CDR2 is SNEGSKA (reference sequence). This CDR3 has 12 residues. The chain's CDR3 is CSASDNRNGYTF. CDR3 bases: TGCAGTGCATCGGACAATCGAAATGGCTACACCTTC.

This clonotype has ten or more counts. The chain uses TRBV5-1 and TRBJ2-5; weak D call: TRBD2 (5 bases). The CDR3 loop spans 16 amino acids. Germline assignment: CDR1 SGHRS and CDR2 YFSETQ. Trimming shortened V by 4 bases and J by 0 bases, and 16 bases separated the two germline ends. The CDR3 DNA sequence: TGCGCCAGCAGCGTAGGAGTGGGAGCTAACCAAGAGACCCAGTACTTC. The encoded protein is CASSVGVGANQETQYF. Full variable domain (rest looked up from reference TRBV5-1 and TRBJ2-5): KAGVTQTPRYLIKTRGQQVTLSCSPISGHRSVSWYQQTPGQGLQFLFEYFSETQRNKGNFPGRFSGRQFSNSRSEMNVSTLELGDSALYLCASSVGVGANQETQYFGPGTRLLVL.

The sample holds many counts of this clonotype. The rearrangement joins TRBV5-1 to TRBJ2-7; TRBD2 aligns across 10 bases. The CDR3 contains 16 residues. Germline V gives CDR1 SGHRS, CDR2 YFSETQ. V shed 4 bases, J shed 5 bases, and the junction held 12 bases outside the gene matches. CDR3 sequence reads: CASSTKVSGRSHEQYF. Written as DNA, the CDR3 is TGCGCCAGCAGCACCAAAGTTAGCGGGAGGAGTCACGAGCAGTACTTC.

This rearrangement joins TRBV28 to TRBJ2-2; D possibly corresponds to TRBD1 (6 bases). Per the germline V gene, CDR1 is MDHEN and CDR2 is SYDVKM. The CDR3 runs to 15 residues. Trimming removed 7 bases from V and 1 base from J, with 13 bases in between. The CDR3 loop reads CASKIPTGNTGELFF. The CDR3 DNA follows: TGTGCCAGCAAAATTCCGACAGGGAACACCGGGGAGCTGTTTTTT.

This clonotype was detected ten times or more. This chain joins TRBV5-1 and TRBJ2-7, with 10 bases matching TRBD1. Trimming cost V 2 bases and J 5 bases; bases outside gene matches: 4. The CDR3 sequence is 14 residues long. From germline, CDR1 is SGHRS and CDR2 YFSETQ. CDR3 coding DNA: TGCGCCAGCAGCTTTGGGACAGGGGACGACGAGCAGTACTTC. This codes for CASSFGTGDDEQYF.